Each of the 22 T cell receptor beta chains below was sequenced from the same sample in a study of blood T cell repertoires in COVID-19. Here immunoSEQ multiplex PCR was the method, and the copy in TCRdb shows in-frame clones only, minus some. This table holds some 120,000 clones, around nine tenths found once. Sequencing was done on a sample of peripheral blood. These receptor sequences come from a woman aged 45 to 65 with acute or convalescent COVID-19.

This sequence joins TRBV15 and TRBJ2-3; TRBD1 might be the D (7 bases). Germline assignment: CDR1 LNHNV and CDR2 YYDKDF (reference sequence). This CDR3 is 17 amino acids long. V shed 2 bases and J shed 5 bases, with 20 bases lying between them. The DNA of the CDR3 is TGTGCCACCAGCAGACCCTTGACAGGGAGGTTGAGAGATACGCAGTATTTT. Protein: CATSRPLTGRLRDTQYF.

The J gene is TRBJ1-1, the V gene TRBV3-1 (or the pseudogene TRBV3-2), with 10 nucleotides matching TRBD1. The CDR3 extends over 14 amino acids. Trimming at V came to 6 bases and at J to 4 bases, leaving 5 bases not matched to a gene. CDR1 LGHDT and CDR2 YNNKEL come from the germline V gene (reference sequence). Here the CDR3 DNA reads TGTGCCAGCAGTGGACAGGGGGTCGGCACTGAAGCTTTCTTT. Translation gives CASSGQGVGTEAFF.

This clone has just one count. The chain recombines TRBV13 with TRBJ1-6; maybe TRBD1 (6 bases). The germline V gene encodes CDR1 PRHDT and CDR2 FYEKMQ (reference sequence). The CDR3 loop spans 20 amino acids. Trimming took 2 bases from V and 0 from J, leaving 20 bases between them. The CDR3 is CASSLSPKVQGSSYNSPLHF. The CDR3 DNA sequence: TGTGCCAGCAGCTTATCCCCCAAGGTACAGGGTAGCTCCTATAATTCACCCCTCCACTTT.

V gene TRBV9 combines with J gene TRBJ2-2, with D perhaps matching TRBD2 (5 bases). Germline V gene sequence: CDR1 SGDLS, CDR2 YYNGEE. The germline V and J ends were trimmed by 4 bases and 1 base, with 11 bases remaining between them. This CDR3 contains 15 residues. The chain's CDR3 is CASSPRTENTGELFF. CDR3 nucleotide sequence: TGTGCCAGCAGCCCGCGGACTGAGAACACCGGGGAGCTGTTTTTT. The full variable domain, with the rest looked up from reference TRBV9 and TRBJ2-2, is DSGVTQTPKHLITATGQRVTLRCSPRSGDLSVYWYQQSLDQGLQFLIQYYNGEERAKGNILERFSAQQFPDLHSELNLSSLELGDSALYFCASSPRTENTGELFFGEGSRLTVL.

CDR3 sequence: CASSIVWLAGAEGELFF. The CDR3 DNA sequence: TGTGCCAGTAGTATAGTCTGGCTAGCGGGAGCGGAAGGGGAGCTGTTTTTT. The V call is TRBV19, the J call TRBJ2-2, with 10 bases that match TRBD2. Germline V gene data show CDR1 as LNHDA and CDR2 as SQIVND (reference sequence). Unmatched junction bases numbered 10, after V lost 1 base and J lost 8 bases. This CDR3 region has 17 residues.

This chain joins TRBV7-2 and TRBJ1-5; tentative D call: TRBD1 (5 bases). Germline V gene data show CDR1 as SGHTA and CDR2 as FQGNSA. V was cut by 5 bases and J by 5 bases, with 13 bases left in between. The CDR3 extends over 14 amino acids. For the CDR3, the DNA is TGTGCCAGCAGCAACCACAGGTCTTATCAGCCCCAGCATTTT. Translation: CASSNHRSYQPQHF. Based on the CDR3 plus reference TRBV7-2 and TRBJ1-5, the full variable domain is GAGVSQSPSNKVTEKGKDVELRCDPISGHTALYWYRQSLGQGLEFLIYFQGNSAPDKSGLPSDRFSAERTGGSVSTLTIQRTQQEDSAVYLCASSNHRSYQPQHFGDGTRLSIL.

The chain uses TRBV4-2 and TRBJ1-3; 8 bases fit TRBD1. The junction had 2 bases not matched to a gene; V was cut back by 1 base and J by 0 bases. CDR1 LGHNA and CDR2 YNFKEQ come from the germline V gene. CDR3 length equals 16 residues. Written as DNA, the CDR3 is TGTGCCAGCAGCCAAGGGACAGGGAGCTCTGGAAACACCATATATTTT. It is translated as CASSQGTGSSGNTIYF.

CDR3 in amino acids: CAISDPGQGTDTQYF. The CDR3 DNA sequence: TGTGCCATCAGTGATCCGGGACAGGGGACAGATACGCAGTATTTT. V gene TRBV10-3 combines with J gene TRBJ2-3, with 10 bases identical to TRBD1. CDR3 length equals 15 residues. Trimming at V came to 3 bases and at J to 3 bases, leaving 3 bases not matched to a gene. Germline CDR1 is ENHRY and CDR2 is SYGVKD.

CDR3 sequence (DNA): TGCGCCAGCAGCCAGGGAGGGGCGGATAATTCACCCCTCCACTTT. This sequence encodes CASSQGGADNSPLHF. This chain links TRBV4-3 with TRBJ1-6, with D perhaps TRBD1 (5 bases). Trimming pared 3 bases from V and 5 bases from J, leaving 11 bases between. Germline V lookup: CDR1 LGHNA, CDR2 YSLEER. This CDR3 has 15 amino acids.

The rearrangement joins TRBV15 to TRBJ2-7, with 9 bases that match TRBD1. Trimming took 0 bases from V and 1 from J; bases not matched to a gene: 4. In germline, CDR1 is LNHNV, CDR2 YYDKDF (reference sequence). This CDR3 spans 16 amino acids. CDR3 region: CATSRDRDRVSYEQYF. The CDR3 DNA follows: TGTGCCACCAGCAGAGATCGGGACAGGGTATCCTACGAGCAGTACTTC.

The chain has TRBV5-1 and TRBJ2-1; D gene ambiguous. This CDR3 contains 12 residues. With 4 bases removed from V and 5 bases from J, the gap between germline ends came to 7 bases. Germline V gives CDR1 SGHRS, CDR2 YFSETQ. CDR3 sequence reads: CASSLRDNEQFF. The CDR3 DNA is TGCGCCAGCAGCCTCCGGGACAATGAGCAGTTCTTC.

The CDR3 DNA reads TGTGCCAGCACGCGACAGGATGAGCAGTTCTTC. This encodes CASTRQDEQFF. J is TRBJ2-1 and V is TRBV12-3 or TRBV12-4; D possibly corresponds to TRBD1 (6 bases). The CDR3 is 11 residues long. The V gene lost 7 bases and the J gene lost 8 bases, with 9 bases spanning the gap.

This chain uses TRBV12-5 with TRBJ2-2, with D maybe TRBD1 (5 bases). From germline, CDR1 is LGHNT and CDR2 FRNRAP. V shed 2 bases and J shed 6 bases, with 13 bases lying between them. CDR3 length: 15 amino acids. The CDR3 coding sequence is TGTGCTAGTGGTTTGTTACAGGAAGCCTCCGGGGAGCTGTTTTTT. Translated, it gives CASGLLQEASGELFF. Combining the CDR3 with reference TRBV12-5 and TRBJ2-2 gives the whole variable domain DARVTQTPRHKVTEMGQEVTMRCQPILGHNTVFWYRQTMMQGLELLAYFRNRAPLDDSGMPKDRFSAEMPDATLATLKIQPSEPRDSAVYFCASGLLQEASGELFFGEGSRLTVL.

The rearrangement links TRBV27 to TRBJ2-1; D not certain. Germline values: CDR1 MNHEY, CDR2 SMNVEV (reference sequence). The CDR3 spans 13 residues. Deletions cut 2 bases from V and 6 bases from J, with 8 bases between. The CDR3 DNA reads as TGTGCCAGCAGTTTACATGAGCGCAATGAGCAGTTCTTC. It codes for CASSLHERNEQFF.

The chain joins TRBV11-2 to TRBJ1-1, with D possibly being TRBD1 (6 bases). The V end lost 4 bases, the J end lost 10 bases, and 19 bases lay between the germline ends. The CDR3 extends over 14 amino acids. The germline V gene encodes CDR1 SGHAT and CDR2 FQNNGV. CDR3 residues: CASSSGLQGTRAFF. CDR3 sequence (DNA): TGTGCCAGCAGCTCAGGGCTACAGGGTACAAGAGCTTTCTTT.

The rearrangement links TRBV13 to TRBJ2-3; the match to TRBD2 covers 11 bases. J gave up 2 bases and V 4 bases, and 8 bases lay outside the gene matches. The CDR3 spans 17 residues. Germline V lookup: CDR1 PRHDT, CDR2 FYEKMQ (reference sequence). The CDR3 DNA sequence: TGTGCCAGCAGCTCGCAGACTAGCGGGGAGGACACAGATACGCAGTATTTT. It specifies CASSSQTSGEDTDTQYF.

V is TRBV6-5 and J is TRBJ1-5; D possibly corresponds to TRBD1 (6 bases). Germline V gene sequence: CDR1 MNHEY, CDR2 SVGAGI. The V and J ends lost 2 bases and 7 bases respectively, with 9 bases between them. CDR3 length: 13 residues. The CDR3 region is CASSYLGHQPQHF. CDR3 bases: TGTGCCAGCAGTTACCTGGGACACCAGCCCCAGCATTTT.

This clone was detected a few times. The chain has TRBV29-1 and TRBJ1-5; 9 bases agree with TRBD1. V dropped 4 bases and J dropped 4; count of bases not matched to a gene: 2. Germline CDR1 and CDR2: SQVTM and ANQGSEA. The CDR3 runs to 13 residues. The chain's CDR3 is CSVGDRENQPQHF. In DNA form, the CDR3 reads TGCAGCGTTGGGGACAGGGAGAATCAGCCCCAGCATTTT.

The chain joins TRBV7-2 to TRBJ2-3; 13 bases map to TRBD2. The CDR3 contains 16 residues. The germline CDR1 and CDR2 sequences are SGHTA and FQGNSA. The V gene end was trimmed by 5 bases and the J gene end by 1 base; junction bases not matched to a gene: 3. CDR3 coding DNA: TGTGCCAGCAGCGGACTAGCGGGGGATGGCACAGATACGCAGTATTTT. It is translated as CASSGLAGDGTDTQYF.

This chain joins TRBV7-2 and TRBJ1-1; unclear D gene. The CDR3 has 15 residues. CDR1 and CDR2 from the germline V gene are SGHTA and FQGNSA. Trimming removed 2 bases at V and 6 bases at J, with 16 bases between. CDR3 sequence (DNA): TGTGCCAGCAGCTTATTAGGTGCGGAGTTCGCTGAAGCTTTCTTT. Its protein is CASSLLGAEFAEAFF.

J is TRBJ2-1 and V is TRBV11-3; 7 nucleotides agree with TRBD2. J was trimmed by 0 bases and V by 3 bases; bases with no gene match: 5. Germline lookup yields CDR1 SGHNT and CDR2 YENEEA. The CDR3 extends over 16 amino acids. The CDR3, as DNA: TGTGCCAGCAGCTTCTCTGGCGGGAGCTCCTACAATGAGCAGTTCTTC. Its translation is CASSFSGGSSYNEQFF.

This chain links TRBV27 with TRBJ1-2; maybe TRBD1 (5 bases). Trimming cost V 2 bases and J 3 bases, with 13 bases left between them. In germline, CDR1 is MNHEY, CDR2 SMNVEV (reference sequence). CDR3 length: 15 amino acids. The CDR3 is CASSLGQGLYYGYTF. CDR3 bases: TGTGCCAGCAGTTTAGGGCAGGGCCTATACTATGGCTACACCTTC.